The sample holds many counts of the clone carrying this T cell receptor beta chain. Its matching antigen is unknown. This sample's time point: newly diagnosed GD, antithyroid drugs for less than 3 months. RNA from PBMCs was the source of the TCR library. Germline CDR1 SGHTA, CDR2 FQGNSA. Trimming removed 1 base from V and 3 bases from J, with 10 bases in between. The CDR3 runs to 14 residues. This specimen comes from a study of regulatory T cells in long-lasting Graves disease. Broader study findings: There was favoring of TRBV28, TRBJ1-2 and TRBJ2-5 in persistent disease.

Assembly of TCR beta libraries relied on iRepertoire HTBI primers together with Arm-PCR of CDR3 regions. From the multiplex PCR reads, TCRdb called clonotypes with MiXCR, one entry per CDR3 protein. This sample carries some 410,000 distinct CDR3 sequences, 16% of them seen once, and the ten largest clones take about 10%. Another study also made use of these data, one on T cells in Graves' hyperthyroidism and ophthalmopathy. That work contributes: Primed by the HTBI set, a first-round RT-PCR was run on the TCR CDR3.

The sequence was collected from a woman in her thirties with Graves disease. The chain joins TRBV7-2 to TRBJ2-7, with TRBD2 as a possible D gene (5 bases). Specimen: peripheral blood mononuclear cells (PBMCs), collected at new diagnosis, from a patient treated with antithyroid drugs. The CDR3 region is CASSLGLGVYEQYF. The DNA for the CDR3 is TGTGCCAGCAGCTTAGGATTGGGAGTCTACGAGCAGTACTTC. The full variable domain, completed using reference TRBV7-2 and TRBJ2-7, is GAGVSQSPSNKVTEKGKDVELRCDPISGHTALYWYRQSLGQGLEFLIYFQGNSAPDKSGLPSDRFSAERTGGSVSTLTIQRTQQEDSAVYLCASSLGLGVYEQYFGPGTRLTVT.